This T cell receptor beta chain appears in the sequencing data of a study of PD-1 blockade in classical Hodgkin lymphoma. Whole-study findings and limits: Baseline diversity in complete responders resembled that of newly diagnosed patients. The repertoire differences lack a defined cause, possibly disease activity or prior therapy.

The CDR3 has 14 amino acids. Germline V CDR1 and CDR2: SGHTA, FQGTGA. V lost 6 bases and J 1 base, leaving 12 bases between the germline ends. This clone was counted between two and nine times. Its matching antigen is unknown. Profiling relied on immunoSEQ multiplex PCR, and the TCRdb table lists in-frame clones only, not all of them. Of about 150,000 clones in the sample, under 85% are singletons; the top ten hold roughly 10%. Brentuximab vedotin exposure varied among the patients, all of whom had relapsed after autologous stem cell transplantation. Under best response, outcomes were complete response, partial response or progressive disease.

The sequenced sample was peripheral blood mononuclear cells (PBMCs), obtained before the second cycle of nivolumab. The V and J genes are TRBV7-3 and TRBJ1-1; no definite D call. The TCR sequence derives from a human donor with classical Hodgkin lymphoma. CDR3 sequence (DNA): TGTGCCAGCAGGCCGGACGCCTCGAACACTGAAGCTTTCTTT. Protein: CASRPDASNTEAFF.